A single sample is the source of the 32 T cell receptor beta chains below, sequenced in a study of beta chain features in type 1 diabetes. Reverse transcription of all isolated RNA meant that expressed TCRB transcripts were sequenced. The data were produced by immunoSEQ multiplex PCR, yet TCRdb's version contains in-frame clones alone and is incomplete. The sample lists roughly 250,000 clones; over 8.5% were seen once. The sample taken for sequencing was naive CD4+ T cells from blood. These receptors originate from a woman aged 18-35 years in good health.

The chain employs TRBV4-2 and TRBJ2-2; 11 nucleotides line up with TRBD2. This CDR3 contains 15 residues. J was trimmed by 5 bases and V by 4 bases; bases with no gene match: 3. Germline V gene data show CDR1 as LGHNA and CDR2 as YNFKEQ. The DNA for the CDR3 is TGTGCCAGCAGCCGTGTAGCGGGAGGGACCGGGGAGCTGTTTTTT. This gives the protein CASSRVAGGTGELFF.

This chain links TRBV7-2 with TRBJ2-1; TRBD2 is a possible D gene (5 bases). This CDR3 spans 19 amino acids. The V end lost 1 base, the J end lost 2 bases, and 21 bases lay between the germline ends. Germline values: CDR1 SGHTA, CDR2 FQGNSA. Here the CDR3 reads CASSLVLALTLMAYNEQFF. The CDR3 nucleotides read TGTGCCAGCAGCTTAGTTTTAGCGCTCACCCTAATGGCCTACAATGAGCAGTTCTTC.

CDR3: CASSPEGRHNYGYTF. The CDR3 nucleotides are TGCGCCAGCAGCCCCGAAGGCAGGCATAACTATGGCTACACCTTC. This chain joins TRBV5-1 and TRBJ1-2; D remains unclear. Trimming shortened V by 4 bases and J by 1 base, and 14 bases separated the two germline ends. Germline V gene lookup returns CDR1 SGHRS and CDR2 YFSETQ. CDR3 length: 15 amino acids.

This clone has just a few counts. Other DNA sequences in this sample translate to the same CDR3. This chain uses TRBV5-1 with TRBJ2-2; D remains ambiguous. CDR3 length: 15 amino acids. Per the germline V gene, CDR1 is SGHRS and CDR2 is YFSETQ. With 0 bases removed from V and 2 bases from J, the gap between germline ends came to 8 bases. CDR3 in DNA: TGCGCCAGCAGCTTGGACAGTTCAAACACCGGGGAGCTGTTTTTT. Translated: CASSLDSSNTGELFF.

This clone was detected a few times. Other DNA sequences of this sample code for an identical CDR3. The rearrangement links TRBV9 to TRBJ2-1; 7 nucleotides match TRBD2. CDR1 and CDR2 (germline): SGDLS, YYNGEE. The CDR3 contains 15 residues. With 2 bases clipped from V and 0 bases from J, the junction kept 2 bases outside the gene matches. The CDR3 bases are TGTGCCAGCAGCGTTGGGGGGGGCTCCTACAATGAGCAGTTCTTC. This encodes CASSVGGGSYNEQFF.

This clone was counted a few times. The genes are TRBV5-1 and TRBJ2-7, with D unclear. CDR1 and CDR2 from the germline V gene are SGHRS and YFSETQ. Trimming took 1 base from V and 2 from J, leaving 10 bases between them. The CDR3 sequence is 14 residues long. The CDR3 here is CASSLLGTTYEQYF. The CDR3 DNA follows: TGCGCCAGCAGCTTGCTGGGCACAACCTACGAGCAGTACTTC.

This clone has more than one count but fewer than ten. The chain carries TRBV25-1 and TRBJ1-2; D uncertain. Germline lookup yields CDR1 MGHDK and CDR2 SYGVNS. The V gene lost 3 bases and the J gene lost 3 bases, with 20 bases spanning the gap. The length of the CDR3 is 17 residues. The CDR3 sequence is CASSDSSAGGLDYGYTF. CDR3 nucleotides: TGTGCCAGCAGTGATTCTTCCGCGGGCGGCTTGGACTATGGCTACACCTTC.

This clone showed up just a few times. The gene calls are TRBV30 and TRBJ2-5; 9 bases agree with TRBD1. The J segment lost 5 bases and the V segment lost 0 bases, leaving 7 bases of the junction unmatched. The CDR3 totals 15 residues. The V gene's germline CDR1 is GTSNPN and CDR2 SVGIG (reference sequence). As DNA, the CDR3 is TGTGCCTGGAGTGTAGGGGACAGGGCCTCGGAGACCCAGTACTTC. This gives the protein CAWSVGDRASETQYF.

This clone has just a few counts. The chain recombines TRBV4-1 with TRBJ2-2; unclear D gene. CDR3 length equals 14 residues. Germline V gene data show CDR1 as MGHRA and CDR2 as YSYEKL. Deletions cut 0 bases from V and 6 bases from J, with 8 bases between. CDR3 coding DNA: TGCGCCAGCAGCCAAGAATCGGTTTCCGGGGAGCTGTTTTTT. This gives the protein CASSQESVSGELFF.

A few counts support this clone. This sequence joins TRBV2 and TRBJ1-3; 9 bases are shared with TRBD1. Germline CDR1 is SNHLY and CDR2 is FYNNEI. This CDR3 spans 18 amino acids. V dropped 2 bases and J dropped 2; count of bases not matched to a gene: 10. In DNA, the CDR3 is TGTGCCAGCAGTGAACGGGGAAAGGGGACAGGGACTGGAAACACCATATATTTT. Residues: CASSERGKGTGTGNTIYF.

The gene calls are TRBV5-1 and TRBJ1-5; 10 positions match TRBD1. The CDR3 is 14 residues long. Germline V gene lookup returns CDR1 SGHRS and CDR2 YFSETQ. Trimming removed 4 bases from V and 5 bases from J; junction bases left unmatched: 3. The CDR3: CASSTGTGDQPQHF. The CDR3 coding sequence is TGCGCCAGCAGCACCGGGACAGGGGATCAGCCCCAGCATTTT.

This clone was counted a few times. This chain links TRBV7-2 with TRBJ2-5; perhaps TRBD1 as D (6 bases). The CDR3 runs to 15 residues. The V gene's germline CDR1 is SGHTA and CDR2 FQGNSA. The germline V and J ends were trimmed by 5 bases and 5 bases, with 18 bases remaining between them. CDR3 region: CASSNSRDTWETQYF. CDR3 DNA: TGTGCCAGCAGCAATAGCCGGGACACCTGGGAGACCCAGTACTTC.

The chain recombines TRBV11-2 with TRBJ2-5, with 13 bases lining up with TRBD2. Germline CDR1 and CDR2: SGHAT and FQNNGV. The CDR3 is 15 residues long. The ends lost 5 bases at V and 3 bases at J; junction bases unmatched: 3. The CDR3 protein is CASSPGLAGEETQYF. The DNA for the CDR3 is TGTGCCAGCAGCCCCGGACTAGCGGGGGAAGAGACCCAGTACTTC.

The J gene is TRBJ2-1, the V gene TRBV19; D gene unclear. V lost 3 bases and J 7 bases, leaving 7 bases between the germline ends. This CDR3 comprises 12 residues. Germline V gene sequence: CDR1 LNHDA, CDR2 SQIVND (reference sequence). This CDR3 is CASSIVYNEQFF. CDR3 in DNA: TGTGCCAGTAGTATTGTCTATAATGAGCAGTTCTTC.

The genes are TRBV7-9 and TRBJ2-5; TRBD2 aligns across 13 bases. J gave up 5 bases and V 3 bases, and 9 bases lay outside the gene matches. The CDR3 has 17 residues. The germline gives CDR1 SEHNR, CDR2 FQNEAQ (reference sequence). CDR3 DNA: TGTGCCAGCAGCTTCCAATCCGGGACTAGCGGGACTGAGACCCAGTACTTC. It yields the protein CASSFQSGTSGTETQYF.

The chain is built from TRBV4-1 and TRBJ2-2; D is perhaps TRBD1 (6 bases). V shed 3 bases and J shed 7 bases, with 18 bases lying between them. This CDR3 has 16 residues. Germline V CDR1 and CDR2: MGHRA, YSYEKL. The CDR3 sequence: CASSQRAGRGNGELFF. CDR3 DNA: TGCGCCAGCAGCCAGAGGGCCGGAAGGGGGAACGGGGAGCTGTTTTTT.

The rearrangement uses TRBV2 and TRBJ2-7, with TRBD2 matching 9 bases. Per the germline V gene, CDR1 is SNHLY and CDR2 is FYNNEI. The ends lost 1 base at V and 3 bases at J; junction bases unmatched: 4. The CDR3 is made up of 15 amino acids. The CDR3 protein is CASSEGTSVLYEQYF. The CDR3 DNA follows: TGTGCCAGCAGTGAAGGGACTAGCGTTCTCTACGAGCAGTACTTC.

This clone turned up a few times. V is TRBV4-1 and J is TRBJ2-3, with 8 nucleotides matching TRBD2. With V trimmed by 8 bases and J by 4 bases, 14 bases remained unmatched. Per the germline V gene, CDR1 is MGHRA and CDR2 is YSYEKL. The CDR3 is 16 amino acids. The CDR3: CASQDSGIGMADTQYF. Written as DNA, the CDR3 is TGCGCCAGCCAAGATAGCGGGATAGGGATGGCAGATACGCAGTATTTT.

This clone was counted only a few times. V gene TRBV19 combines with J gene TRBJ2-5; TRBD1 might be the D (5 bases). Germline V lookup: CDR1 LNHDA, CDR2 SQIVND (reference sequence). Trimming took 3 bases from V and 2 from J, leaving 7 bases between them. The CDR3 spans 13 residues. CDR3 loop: CASSIQGQETQYF. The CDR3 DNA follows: TGTGCCAGTAGTATTCAGGGACAAGAGACCCAGTACTTC.

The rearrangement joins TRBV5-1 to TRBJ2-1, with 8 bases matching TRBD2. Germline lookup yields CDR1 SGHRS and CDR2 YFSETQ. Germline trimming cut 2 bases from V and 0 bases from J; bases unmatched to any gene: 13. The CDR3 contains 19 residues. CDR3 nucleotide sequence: TGCGCCAGCAGCTTATCCCCAACAACTAGCGGAAGCTCCTACAATGAGCAGTTCTTC. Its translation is CASSLSPTTSGSSYNEQFF.

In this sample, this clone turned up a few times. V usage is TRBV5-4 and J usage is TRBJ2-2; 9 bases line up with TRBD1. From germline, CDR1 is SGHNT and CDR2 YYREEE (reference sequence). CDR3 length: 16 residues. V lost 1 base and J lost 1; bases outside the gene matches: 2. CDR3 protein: CASSLLGQGNTGELFF. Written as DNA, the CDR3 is TGTGCCAGCAGCTTGCTGGGACAGGGGAACACCGGGGAGCTGTTTTTT. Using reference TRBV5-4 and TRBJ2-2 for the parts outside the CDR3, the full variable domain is ETGVTQSPTHLIKTRGQQVTLRCSSQSGHNTVSWYQQALGQGPQFIFQYYREEENGRGNFPPRFSGLQFPNYSSELNVNALELDDSALYLCASSLLGQGNTGELFFGEGSRLTVL.

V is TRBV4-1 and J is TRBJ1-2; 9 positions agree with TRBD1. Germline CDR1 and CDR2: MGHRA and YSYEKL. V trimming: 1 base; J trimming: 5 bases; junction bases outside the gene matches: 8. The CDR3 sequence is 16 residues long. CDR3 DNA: TGCGCCAGCAGCCAAGTCCCAACGACAGGGGGTTATGGCTACACCTTC. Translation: CASSQVPTTGGYGYTF.

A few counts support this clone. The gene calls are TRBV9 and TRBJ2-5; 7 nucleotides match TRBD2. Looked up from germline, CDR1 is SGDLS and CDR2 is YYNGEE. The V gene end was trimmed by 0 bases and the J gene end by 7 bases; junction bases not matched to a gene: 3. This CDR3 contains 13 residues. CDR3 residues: CASSVVASGTQYF. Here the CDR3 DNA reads TGTGCCAGCAGCGTAGTGGCTAGCGGGACCCAGTACTTC. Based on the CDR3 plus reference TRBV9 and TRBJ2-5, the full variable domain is DSGVTQTPKHLITATGQRVTLRCSPRSGDLSVYWYQQSLDQGLQFLIQYYNGEERAKGNILERFSAQQFPDLHSELNLSSLELGDSALYFCASSVVASGTQYFGPGTRLLVL.

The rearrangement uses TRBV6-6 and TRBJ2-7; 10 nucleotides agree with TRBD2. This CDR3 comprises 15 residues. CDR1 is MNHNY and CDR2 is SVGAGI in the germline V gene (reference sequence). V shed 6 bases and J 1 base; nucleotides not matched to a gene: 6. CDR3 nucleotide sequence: TGTGCCAGCAGAATCGGTAGCGGGAGGTCCTACGAGCAGTACTTC. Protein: CASRIGSGRSYEQYF.

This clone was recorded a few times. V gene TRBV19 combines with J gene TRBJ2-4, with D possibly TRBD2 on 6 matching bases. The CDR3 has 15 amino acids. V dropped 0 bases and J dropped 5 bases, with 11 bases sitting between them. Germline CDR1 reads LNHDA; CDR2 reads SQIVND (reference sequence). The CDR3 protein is CASSIEPGAENIQYF. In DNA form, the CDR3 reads TGTGCCAGTAGTATAGAGCCGGGAGCTGAAAACATTCAGTACTTC. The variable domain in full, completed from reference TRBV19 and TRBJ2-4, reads DGGITQSPKYLFRKEGQNVTLSCEQNLNHDAMYWYRQDPGQGLRLIYYSQIVNDFQKGDIAEGYSVSREKKESFPLTVTSAQKNPTAFYLCASSIEPGAENIQYFGAGTRLSVL.

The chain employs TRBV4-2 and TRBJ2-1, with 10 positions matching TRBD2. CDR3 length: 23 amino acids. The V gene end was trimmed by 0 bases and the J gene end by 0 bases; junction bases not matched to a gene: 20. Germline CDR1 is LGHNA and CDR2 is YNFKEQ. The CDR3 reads CASSQESRGGLAVTRSSYNEQFF. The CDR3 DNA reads TGTGCCAGCAGCCAAGAGAGTAGGGGCGGACTAGCGGTGACACGTAGCTCCTACAATGAGCAGTTCTTC.

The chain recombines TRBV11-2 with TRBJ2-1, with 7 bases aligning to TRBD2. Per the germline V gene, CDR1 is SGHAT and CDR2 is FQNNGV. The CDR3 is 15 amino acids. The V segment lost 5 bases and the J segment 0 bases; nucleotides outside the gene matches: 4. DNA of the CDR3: TGTGCCAGCAGCCCGGGGACTACCTCCTACAATGAGCAGTTCTTC. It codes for CASSPGTTSYNEQFF.

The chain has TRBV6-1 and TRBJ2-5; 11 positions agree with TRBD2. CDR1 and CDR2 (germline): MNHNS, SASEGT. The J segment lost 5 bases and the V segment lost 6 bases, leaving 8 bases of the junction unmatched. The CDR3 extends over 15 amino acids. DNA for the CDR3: TGTGCCAGCAGCTTGACTAGCGGGGTCGGGGAGACCCAGTACTTC. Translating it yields CASSLTSGVGETQYF.

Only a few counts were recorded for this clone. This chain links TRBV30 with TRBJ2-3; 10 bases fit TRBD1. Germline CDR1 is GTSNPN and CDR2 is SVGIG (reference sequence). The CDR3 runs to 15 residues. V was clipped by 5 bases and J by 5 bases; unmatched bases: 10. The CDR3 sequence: CAWRKTGGGQDTQYF. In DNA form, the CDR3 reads TGTGCCTGGCGAAAGACAGGGGGCGGTCAAGATACGCAGTATTTT.

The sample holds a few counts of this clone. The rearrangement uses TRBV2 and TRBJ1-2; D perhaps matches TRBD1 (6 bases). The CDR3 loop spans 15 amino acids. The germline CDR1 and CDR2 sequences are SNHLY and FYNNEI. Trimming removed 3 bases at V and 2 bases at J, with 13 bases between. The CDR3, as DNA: TGTGCCAGCAGTGAGCGCGGGGGGCCGAACTATGGCTACACCTTC. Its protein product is CASSERGGPNYGYTF.

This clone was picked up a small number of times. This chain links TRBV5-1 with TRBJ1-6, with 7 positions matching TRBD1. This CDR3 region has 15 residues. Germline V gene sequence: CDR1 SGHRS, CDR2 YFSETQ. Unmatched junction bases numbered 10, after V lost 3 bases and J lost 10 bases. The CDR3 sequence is CASSSATGLGSPLHF. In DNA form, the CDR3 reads TGCGCCAGCAGCTCGGCGACAGGGCTGGGATCACCCCTCCACTTT.

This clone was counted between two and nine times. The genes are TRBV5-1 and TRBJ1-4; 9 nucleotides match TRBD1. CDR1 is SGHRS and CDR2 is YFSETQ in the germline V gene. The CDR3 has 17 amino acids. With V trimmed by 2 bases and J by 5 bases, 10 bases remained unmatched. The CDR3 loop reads CASSFLGQGNPNEKLFF. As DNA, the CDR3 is TGCGCCAGCAGCTTTCTGGGACAGGGAAACCCAAATGAAAAACTGTTTTTT. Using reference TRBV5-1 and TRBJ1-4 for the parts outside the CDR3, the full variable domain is KAGVTQTPRYLIKTRGQQVTLSCSPISGHRSVSWYQQTPGQGLQFLFEYFSETQRNKGNFPGRFSGRQFSNSRSEMNVSTLELGDSALYLCASSFLGQGNPNEKLFFGSGTQLSVL.